This T cell receptor beta chain was retrieved from a study of cytomegalovirus exposure and HLA in healthy donors. Study findings and constraints: Among the CMV-associated chains, three were confirmed in vitro as specific for CMV antigens. TCR clusters originating in the first cohort tended to co-occur in the roughly 110 validation repertoires, according to a later analysis. The investigators catalogued under 200 TCR beta chains as cytomegalovirus-associated.

About this clone: Its antigen remains unknown.

Germline CDR1 and CDR2: SGHKS and YYEKEE (reference sequence). The CDR3 runs 15 residues. The V end lost 0 bases, the J end lost 3 bases, and 10 bases lay between the germline ends. Clones were sequenced by immunoSEQ multiplex PCR, and TCRdb holds only the in-frame ones, with some missing. The table includes 200,000 to 250,000 clones, 75% to 90% detected once. Sequenced input: PBMCs. This TCR came from a woman between 25 and 40 years old in good health and CMV-seropositive. The chain links TRBV5-5 to TRBJ1-5; D is undetermined. The CDR3 sequence is CASSLESASNQPQHF. The CDR3 DNA follows: TGTGCCAGCAGCTTGGAGTCAGCTTCCAATCAGCCCCAGCATTTT.